The clone carrying this T cell receptor beta chain has a handful of counts. What it recognizes is unknown. With template switching, a universal primer site was added, and the cDNA carried unique molecular identifiers. TCRdb reanalysed the 5' RACE reads using MiXCR and keeps one entry per CDR3 protein. Among about 240,000 distinct CDR3 sequences, more than 9.5% were seen once, and the ten largest hold under 4.5%. This record comes from a study of identical twins. Study findings and constraints: Insertions ran lower in abundant cord blood beta clonotypes, though not in memory repertoires. Analyses of zero insertions could, in part, be confounded by invariant MAIT and iNKT cells. Out-of-frame sharing of TCR alpha in monozygotic twins was underestimated by models.

CDR3 length: 12 amino acids. V was cut by 5 bases and J by 5 bases, with 9 bases left in between. Germline CDR1 reads KGHSH; CDR2 reads LQKENI. The same data also went into a second study, on yellow fever vaccine responses in identical twins.

The V and J genes are TRBV18 and TRBJ2-5, with D maybe TRBD1 (5 bases). Sequencing input: memory (CD45RO+) T cells sorted from blood. This TCR came from a woman under 30 in good health. CDR3 region: CASSGAKETQYF. The CDR3, as DNA: TGTGCCAGCTCAGGGGCTAAGGAGACCCAGTACTTC. The full variable domain, rest sourced from reference TRBV18 and TRBJ2-5, is NAGVMQNPRHLVRRRGQEARLRCSPMKGHSHVYWYRQLPEEGLKFMVYLQKENIIDESGMPKERFSAEFPKEGPSILRIQQVVRGDSAAYFCASSGAKETQYFGPGTRLLVL.